This TCR beta chain was sequenced in a study of OX40 agonist ivuxolimab in advanced cancers. Across the study: An agonistic anti-OX40 (CD134) antibody, ivuxolimab, was used to treat the patients. Patients assigned to dose escalation were diagnosed with hepatocellular carcinoma, melanoma, renal cell or head and neck cancer.

Study-level findings and limits: Undetermined was the antigen specificity of the expanded peripheral T cells.

Regarding this clone: Its antigen is unidentified.

The repertoire was sequenced with immunoSEQ multiplex PCR; TCRdb's copy has only in-frame clones and lacks some. The table lists 70,000 to 95,000 clones, about 83% of them singletons, with about 6.9% in the top ten. Deletions cut 6 bases from V and 1 base from J, with 6 bases between. This CDR3 is built from 12 residues. Germline CDR1 is LNHDA and CDR2 is SQIVND (reference sequence). This TCR came from an adult with an advanced solid tumor such as melanoma, head and neck, liver or kidney cancer. The V and J genes are TRBV19 and TRBJ1-1; D gene uncertain. The material was CD4+ or CD8+ T cells sorted from blood, obtained in a trial of the OX40 agonist ivuxolimab. CDR3 sequence (DNA): TGTGCCAGTAGATGGGGGAACACTGAAGCTTTCTTT. As protein: CASRWGNTEAFF. Using reference TRBV19 and TRBJ1-1 for the parts outside the CDR3, the full variable domain is DGGITQSPKYLFRKEGQNVTLSCEQNLNHDAMYWYRQDPGQGLRLIYYSQIVNDFQKGDIAEGYSVSREKKESFPLTVTSAQKNPTAFYLCASRWGNTEAFFGQGTRLTVV.